This T cell receptor beta chain was obtained from a study of blood T cell repertoires in COVID-19. Per the authors' pipeline: From reference gene primer amplification, estimates of nucleated cell counts were derived. Repertoires were generated with immunoSEQ multiplex PCR, while TCRdb's copy carries only in-frame clones and drops some. V, J and clone size reflect that table, while D and trimming were determined from the DNA. The sample has about 120,000 clones, about 85% seen once. This CDR3 region has 12 residues. Germline CDR1 and CDR2: MNHEY and SMNVEV (reference sequence). V shed 8 bases and J shed 7 bases, with 14 bases lying between them.

The sequence was collected from a middle-aged man with acute or convalescent COVID-19. Input material: peripheral blood. The gene calls are TRBV27 and TRBJ1-2; D gene unclear. The chain's CDR3 is CASYSFPPGYTF. In DNA, the CDR3 is TGTGCCAGCTATTCTTTTCCCCCTGGCTACACCTTC.